One sample yielded the 19 T cell receptor beta chains listed below, sequenced in a study of T cell repertoires in cytomegalovirus infection. For these TCRs, the target antigens are not known. TCRdb re-analysed the reads in MiXCR, keeping a single row per CDR3 protein. The repertoire holds hundreds of thousands of distinct CDR3 sequences, roughly a third seen once, with approximately 18% in the top ten. Sequencing was performed on cultured PBMCs, taken from culture after CMV antigen stimulation. These receptors were taken from a human donor in good health (CMV status not recorded). Some clones in this sample may be carry-over from other donors' samples.

For the CDR3, the DNA is TGTGCCAGCAGTTACCTAGCGGGCCACAGTACAGATACGCAGTATTTT. This codes for CASSYLAGHSTDTQYF. This chain connects TRBV6-2 or TRBV6-3 to TRBJ2-3; 8 bases map to TRBD2. This CDR3 region has 16 residues. The junction had 7 bases not matched to a gene; V was cut back by 2 bases and J by 3 bases. In germline, CDR1 is MNHEY, CDR2 SVGEGT.

The chain employs TRBV6-8 and TRBJ1-1; D possibly corresponds to TRBD1 (5 bases). The CDR3 contains 14 residues. Trimming took 10 bases from V and 6 from J, leaving 21 bases between them. Germline CDR1 is MNHGY and CDR2 is SAAAGT. The DNA of the CDR3 is TGTGCCACCAAACCGGGACCCACTAGCCCTGAAGCTTTCTTT. This gives the protein CATKPGPTSPEAFF.

Ten or more counts support this clonotype. The genes are TRBV7-8 and TRBJ2-7; tentative D call: TRBD1 (5 bases). Germline V CDR1 and CDR2: SGHVS, FQNEAQ. The CDR3 covers 12 residues. The V gene lost 7 bases and the J gene lost 5 bases, with 12 bases spanning the gap. The CDR3 sequence: CASTQGRHEQYF. The CDR3 DNA follows: TGTGCCAGCACTCAGGGTCGGCACGAGCAGTACTTC.

V and J are TRBV5-1 and TRBJ2-7; 8 bases match TRBD2. Germline lookup yields CDR1 SGHRS and CDR2 YFSETQ. The CDR3 totals 16 residues. The V gene end was trimmed by 4 bases and the J gene end by 0 bases; junction bases not matched to a gene: 9. CDR3 nucleotide sequence: TGCGCCAGCAGCCCCGGGACTAGTGCGTTCTCCTACGAGCAGTACTTC. Its translation: CASSPGTSAFSYEQYF.

In this sample, this clonotype turned up a few times. The chain couples TRBV11-3 to TRBJ2-2; 9 nucleotides line up with TRBD2. J gave up 5 bases and V 5 bases, and 12 bases lay outside the gene matches. CDR3 length: 17 amino acids. CDR1 is SGHNT and CDR2 is YENEEA in the germline V gene. The CDR3 sequence is CASSPWRGGPGTGELFF. The CDR3 bases are TGTGCCAGCAGCCCATGGCGGGGGGGCCCGGGAACCGGGGAGCTGTTTTTT.

There are a few counts of this clonotype. The gene calls are TRBV27 and TRBJ1-1; D uncertain. Germline assignment: CDR1 MNHEY and CDR2 SMNVEV (reference sequence). Trimming left V 4 bases short and J 4 bases short, with 10 bases between. This CDR3 comprises 13 residues. The CDR3 DNA reads TGTGCCAGCAGTTCGAGCGGTATCACTGAAGCTTTCTTT. Its protein product is CASSSSGITEAFF.

This clonotype was found many times. This rearrangement joins TRBV7-2 to TRBJ1-5; no definite D call. The CDR3 spans 15 residues. Germline CDR1 is SGHTA and CDR2 is FQGNSA. The V end was cut by 3 bases, the J end by 0 bases, with 9 bases between. CDR3 protein: CASSFSSVSNQPQHF. CDR3 in DNA: TGTGCCAGCAGCTTTTCCTCAGTTAGCAATCAGCCCCAGCATTTT.

In its sample, this clonotype was seen a few times. This chain joins TRBV11-2 and TRBJ2-2; perhaps TRBD2 as D (6 bases). The CDR3 spans 15 residues. V was pared by 3 bases and J by 7 bases, with 15 bases between. The germline V gene encodes CDR1 SGHAT and CDR2 FQNNGV. CDR3 sequence: CASSLAGGGYGELFF. In DNA, the CDR3 is TGTGCCAGCAGCTTGGCGGGTGGGGGGTACGGGGAGCTGTTTTTT.

This chain joins TRBV15 and TRBJ2-5; 15 nucleotides match TRBD2. With 0 bases clipped from V and 4 bases from J, the junction kept 9 bases outside the gene matches. The germline CDR1 and CDR2 sequences are LNHNV and YYDKDF (reference sequence). This CDR3 comprises 19 residues. The CDR3 sequence: CATSRDTGTSGGTGETQYF. The CDR3 nucleotides read TGTGCCACCAGCAGAGATACCGGGACTAGCGGGGGGACCGGAGAGACCCAGTACTTC.

The V and J genes are TRBV6-1 and TRBJ2-3; 8 nucleotides align to TRBD1. The V and J ends lost 8 bases and 4 bases, in that order; junction bases with no gene match: 11. Per germline, CDR1 MNHNS and CDR2 SASEGT. The CDR3 runs to 15 residues. In nucleotides, the CDR3 is TGTGCCAGCGGTGTAAGGACAGGGATATCAGATACGCAGTATTTT. Its translation: CASGVRTGISDTQYF.

The sample holds many counts of this clonotype. This rearrangement joins TRBV12-3 or TRBV12-4 to TRBJ1-1; no clear D. V was shortened by 1 base and J by 0 bases, with 9 bases between the two germline ends. There are 15 residues in the CDR3. CDR3 sequence reads: CASSLEGLLNTEAFF. The CDR3 nucleotides read TGTGCCAGCAGTTTAGAGGGATTGCTGAACACTGAAGCTTTCTTT.

The genes are TRBV11-1 and TRBJ2-1; the match to TRBD2 covers 13 bases. Germline V lookup: CDR1 SGHAT, CDR2 FQDESV (reference sequence). Trimming removed 8 bases from V and 8 bases from J; junction bases left unmatched: 6. This CDR3 contains 14 residues. The CDR3 here is CASGTSGGADEQFF. DNA for the CDR3: TGTGCCAGCGGAACTAGCGGGGGGGCGGATGAGCAGTTCTTC. The variable domain in full, with the rest retrieved from reference TRBV11-1 and TRBJ2-1, is EAEVAQSPRYKITEKSQAVAFWCDPISGHATLYWYRQILGQGPELLVQFQDESVVDDSQLPKDRFSAERLKGVDSTLKIQPAELGDSAMYLCASGTSGGADEQFFGPGTRLTVL.

CDR3 bases: TGCGCCAGCAGTGAGTACCTTAAGCCCGGGGATGAGCAGTTCTTC. Protein: CASSEYLKPGDEQFF. The V call is TRBV10-2, the J call TRBJ2-1, with D possibly matching TRBD2 (5 bases). The CDR3 has 15 residues. Germline CDR1 reads WSHSY; CDR2 reads SAAADI. V lost 1 base and J lost 8, with 15 bases in between.

This clonotype was seen many times. The V and J genes are TRBV7-2 and TRBJ1-5; D uncertain. Germline V gene lookup returns CDR1 SGHTA and CDR2 FQGNSA. With 5 bases removed from V and 2 bases from J, the gap between germline ends came to 10 bases. The CDR3 is 14 amino acids. The chain's CDR3 is CASSLTAGNQPQHF. The CDR3 DNA is TGTGCCAGCAGCCTTACGGCGGGCAATCAGCCCCAGCATTTT.

This clonotype was detected a few times. V usage is TRBV7-9 and J usage is TRBJ1-3; no reliable D call. There are 16 residues in the CDR3. V lost 5 bases and J lost 0, with 14 bases in between. In germline, CDR1 is SEHNR, CDR2 FQNEAQ (reference sequence). The CDR3 here is CASSRLAHVSGNTIYF. DNA of the CDR3: TGTGCCAGCAGCCGGCTGGCCCACGTCTCTGGAAACACCATATATTTT. The entire variable domain, with the rest obtained from reference TRBV7-9 and TRBJ1-3, is as follows: DTGVSQNPRHKITKRGQNVTFRCDPISEHNRLYWYRQTLGQGPEFLTYFQNEAQLEKSRLLSDRFSAERPKGSFSTLEIQRTEQGDSAMYLCASSRLAHVSGNTIYFGEGSWLTVV.

The chain recombines TRBV10-3 with TRBJ2-1; D is unclear. Germline CDR1 is ENHRY and CDR2 is SYGVKD. With 6 bases removed from V and 5 bases from J, the gap between germline ends came to 17 bases. The CDR3 has 15 residues. In nucleotides, the CDR3 is TGTGCCATCAGCGCCGGGTCCCCTGGGGACAATGAGCAGTTCTTC. The encoded protein is CAISAGSPGDNEQFF.

The chain carries TRBV10-2 and TRBJ2-5; 7 positions match TRBD2. The CDR3 totals 17 residues. Germline V gene data show CDR1 as WSHSY and CDR2 as SAAADI. V dropped 5 bases and J dropped 5; count of bases not matched to a gene: 17. This CDR3 is CASSSPVRESARETQYF. The CDR3 DNA sequence: TGCGCCAGCAGTTCTCCGGTGCGGGAGAGTGCCAGGGAGACCCAGTACTTC.

This clonotype was counted a few times. The J gene is TRBJ2-1, the V gene TRBV4-1; D unclear. V lost 2 bases to trimming and J lost 10 bases, with 15 bases between them. The CDR3 totals 14 residues. Germline lookup yields CDR1 MGHRA and CDR2 YSYEKL. The CDR3 DNA follows: TGCGCCAGCAGCCAACCCGGTTTGCGACGGGAGCAGTTCTTC. Its translation is CASSQPGLRREQFF.

This sequence joins TRBV20-1 and TRBJ2-1; D not certain. V lost 2 bases to trimming and J lost 8 bases, with 19 bases between them. This CDR3 comprises 15 residues. Germline V lookup: CDR1 DFQATT, CDR2 SNEGSKA (reference sequence). The CDR3 sequence: CSARRPVGSGDEQFF. The CDR3 nucleotides read TGCAGTGCTAGACGCCCAGTGGGGTCCGGCGATGAGCAGTTCTTC.